This TCR beta chain was recovered during a study of monozygotic twins with inflammatory bowel disease (dated by TCRdb to between 2018 and 2021). At the level of the whole study: In total, some 30 monozygotic twin pairs made up the full study: 19 Danish pairs, all IBD-discordant, plus nine German pairs, of which four were IBD-concordant and five were IBD-discordant. Disease-associated traits were sought mainly through comparisons between IBD patients and their genetically identical healthy co-twins within discordant pairs. Each individual had, on average, about 151 000 unique TCRalpha sequences and 181 000 unique TCRbeta sequences available for analysis.

On this clonotype: Its binding antigen is unknown.

From its cysteine to its phenylalanine, the CDR3 spans 15 amino acids. There is no recorded DNA. The library was built by means of 5' RACE. For each TCR library, around 3,800 ng of total RNA was used. For each sample, cDNA was synthesized in eight separate reactions using SMARTScribe reverse transcriptase. During cDNA synthesis, template switching introduced unique molecular identifiers that contained a 6-nucleotide sample barcode. Two nested PCRs of roughly 16 and 10 cycles amplified the TCRalpha and TCRbeta cDNA, and bead purification followed each PCR. Before amplification, the cDNA was treated with uracil DNA-glycosylase and purified using the QIAquick PCR purification kit. The second PCR added Illumina TruSeq-compatible adapters along with sample-specific barcodes. TapeStation and Qubit were used to check library quality and concentration, and 4.5 to 6.5 ng of each library was pooled. Sequencing of the pooled libraries was done on an Illumina HiSeq2500 single-index Rapid Run using custom sequencing primers and 2 x 100 bp reads. The source study handled its data this way. MiGEC version 1.2.6 was used for UMI-based consensus assembly to correct PCR and sequencing errors. MiXCR version 2.1.1 was used to carry out V(D)J alignment, clonotype assembly and CDR3 extraction. To normalise gene usage, clonotype sharing and MAIT/NKT TCR abundance, the analysis used the top 1000, 10 000 and 20 000 clonotypes per sample. After downsampling to 27 000 UMIs, diversity was calculated as the inverse Simpson index using the vegan R package. Paired Mann-Whitney U tests on discordant twin pairs were used, with Benjamini-Hochberg multiple-testing correction. Once TCRdb had reprocessed the reads, it stored one entry per CDR3 protein sequence and supplied no DNA. Clone size and V and J calls follow TCRdb, not the original study. The table for this sample lists around 380,000 distinct CDR3 sequences. Approximately 2.3% of the sample is held by the ten biggest clonotypes.

From each donor, a roughly 2.3 ml peripheral blood sample was collected into PAXgene tubes and stored at -80 degrees C. Without T cell sorting, total RNA was isolated from whole blood using the PAXgene blood miRNA kit on an automated QIAcube. Peripheral blood from monozygotic twin pairs, either concordant or discordant for inflammatory bowel disease, underwent deep TCRalpha and TCRbeta repertoire profiling that used unique molecular barcoding. Smoking habits were recorded for all twin pairs, with individuals classified as current, former or never smokers. Broader findings and caveats from the paper: The results gave no support for a single strong signal or clonotype linked to IBD. Compared with healthy twins, IBD patients had fewer clonotypes in common with other individuals, a difference most pronounced in patients showing signs of disease activity. The analysis was unable to tell different T cell subtypes apart. No difference in repertoire similarity was observed between concordant and discordant twins, possibly owing to limited statistical power. Because patients were on differing immunosuppressive treatments, the repertoires may have picked up extra background noise and inter-individual variability. Measured by the inverse Simpson index, TCRbeta repertoire diversity was lower in IBD patients than in their healthy co-twins.

The clonotype originates from a human donor with ulcerative colitis or Crohn's disease, or a healthy co-twin of an affected twin (not recorded which). Sequencing was done on a sample of blood. The sequence is built from TRBV12-3 or TRBV12-4 and TRBJ2-2; no DNA is available, so the TRBD2 call from TCRdb remains unchecked. The CDR3 here reads CASRLGTLNTGELFF.